These T cell receptor beta chains were read from a single sample in a study of T cells after posttransplantation cyclophosphamide. Only in-frame clones appear in the TCRdb table, and some are missing; sequencing was by immunoSEQ multiplex PCR. The table has some 7,000 clones, around 67% seen once. Source: PBMCs, taken roughly 45 months after allogeneic stem cell transplant with posttransplant cyclophosphamide. All receptors come from a male patient between 25 and 39 years old who received an allogeneic stem cell transplant from a related donor, was CMV-positive, and had acute GVHD only. Some T cells here may be from the graft donor. Both conserved end residues are part of each CDR3. The D gene is left open where the match is weak. Expanded clones get a size class; other rows say once, few or many, or leave the size out.

>TRBV4-3|TRBJ2-5|TRBD1|.
CASSQRTGRETQYF
TGCGCCAGCAGCCAACGGACAGGCAGAGAGACCCAGTACTTC
>TRBV5-1|TRBJ1-1|TRBD1|few
CASSLDRDRGTFF
TGCGCCAGCAGCTTGGACAGGGACAGGGGAACTTTCTTT
>TRBV18|TRBJ2-2|.|few
CASSPQGINTGELFF
TGTGCCAGCTCACCGCAGGGGATTAACACCGGGGAGCTGTTTTTT
>TRBV10-3|TRBJ2-2|TRBD2|.
CAISDGLAGGHRELFF
TGTGCCATCAGTGATGGGCTAGCGGGGGGGCACCGGGAGCTGTTTTTT
>TRBV18|TRBJ1-2|.|few
CASSPPGVNYGYTF
TGTGCCAGCTCACCACCAGGGGTTAACTATGGCTACACCTTC
>TRBV18|TRBJ1-4|.|.
CASSANKGANEKLFF
TGTGCCAGCTCAGCGAATAAGGGGGCTAATGAAAAACTGTTTTTT
>TRBV29-1|TRBJ1-1|.|.
CSVSGMATNTEAFF
TGCAGCGTGTCAGGGATGGCCACGAACACTGAAGCTTTCTTT
>TRBV19|TRBJ1-1|TRBD1|.
CASSPGQMNTEAFF
TGTGCCAGTAGTCCGGGACAGATGAACACTGAAGCTTTCTTT
>TRBV5-1|TRBJ1-1|TRBD1|few
CASSPGQGGVLRAFF
TGCGCCAGCAGCCCCGGACAGGGTGGAGTCCTGAGAGCTTTCTTT
>TRBV30|TRBJ1-2|TRBD1|.
CAWSVYFPGAGGGYTF
TGTGCCTGGAGTGTATATTTTCCAGGGGCAGGGGGAGGCTACACCTTC
>TRBV11-2|TRBJ2-1|TRBD2|few
CASSQLAGPPNEQFF
TGTGCCAGCAGCCAATTAGCGGGCCCGCCGAATGAGCAGTTCTTC